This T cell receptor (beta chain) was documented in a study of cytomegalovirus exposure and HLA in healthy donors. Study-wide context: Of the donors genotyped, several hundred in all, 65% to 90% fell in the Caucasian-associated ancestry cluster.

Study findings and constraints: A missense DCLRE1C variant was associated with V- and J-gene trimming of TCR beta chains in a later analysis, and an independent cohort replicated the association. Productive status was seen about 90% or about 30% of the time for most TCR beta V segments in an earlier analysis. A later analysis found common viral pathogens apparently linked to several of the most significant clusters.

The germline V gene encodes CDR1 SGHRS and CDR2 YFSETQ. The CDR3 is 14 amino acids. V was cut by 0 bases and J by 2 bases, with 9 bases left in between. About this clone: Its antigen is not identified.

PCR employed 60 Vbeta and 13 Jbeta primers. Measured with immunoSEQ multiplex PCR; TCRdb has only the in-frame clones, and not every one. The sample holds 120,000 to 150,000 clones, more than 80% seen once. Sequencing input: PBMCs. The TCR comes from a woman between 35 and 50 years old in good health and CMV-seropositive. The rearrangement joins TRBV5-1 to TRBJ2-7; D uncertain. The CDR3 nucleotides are TGCGCCAGCAGCTTGGATTATGAGCCCTACGAGCAGTACTTC. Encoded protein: CASSLDYEPYEQYF.